These T cell receptor beta chains were read from a single sample in a study of OX40 agonist ivuxolimab in advanced cancers. Generated by immunoSEQ multiplex PCR, the TCRdb table keeps only in-frame clones and is missing some. This repertoire shows about 43,000 clones, around 86% found once; its top ten account for about 32%. The sequencing here drew on CD4+ or CD8+ T cells sorted from blood, taken in a trial of the OX40 agonist ivuxolimab. The receptors stem from an adult with an advanced solid tumor such as melanoma, head and neck, liver or kidney cancer. Both conserved end residues are part of each CDR3.

V gene: TRBV29-1
CDR3 protein: CSVKGRDTGANVLTF

V gene: TRBV5-4
CDR3 protein: CASSKGQGQETQYF

V gene: TRBV6-1
CDR3 protein: CASRGTGTGANVLTF

V gene: TRBV5-1
CDR3 protein: CASSLTQRYQETQYF

V gene: TRBV7-2
CDR3 protein: CASSSDRQGVQFF

V gene: TRBV29-1
CDR3 protein: CSVVGYGGTEAFF

V gene: TRBV5-1
CDR3 protein: CASSLGAGTGGSYEQYF

V gene: TRBV5-6
CDR3 protein: CASSYDFAEQYF

V gene: TRBV7-2
CDR3 protein: CASRPLAGGYNEQFF

V gene: TRBV2
CDR3 protein: CASSVGEDQPQHF

V gene: TRBV14
CDR3 protein: CASSQRAGVANEQFF

V gene: TRBV6-4
CDR3 protein: CASSDSRGNTGELFF

V gene: TRBV6-1
CDR3 protein: CASNSPSTVGYEQYF

V gene: TRBV6-1
CDR3 protein: CASSDPRRRSGNTIYF

V gene: TRBV14
CDR3 protein: CASSLSPSGVDEQYF

V gene: TRBV2
CDR3 protein: CASSEVTGAENIQYF

V gene: TRBV7-9
CDR3 protein: CASSPRGGGNQPQHF

V gene: TRBV28
CDR3 protein: CASSLWTGGAGTEAFF

V gene: TRBV6-6
CDR3 protein: CASSYVQGYNEQYF

V gene: TRBV6-1
CDR3 protein: CASSENRGRLNQPQHF

V gene: TRBV29-1
CDR3 protein: CSVGRGQETQYF

V gene: TRBV7-9
CDR3 protein: CASSSERRGNEQFF

V gene: TRBV20-1
CDR3 protein: CSAGEAYEQYF

V gene: TRBV11-2
CDR3 protein: CASSLVQGAPYGYTF

V gene: TRBV20-1
CDR3 protein: CSASQGAEQFF

V gene: TRBV27
CDR3 protein: CASSRQLSYEQYF

V gene: TRBV6-1
CDR3 protein: CASSEGGFEQYF

V gene: TRBV7-7
CDR3 protein: CASSAGQGGKLFF

V gene: TRBV5-4
CDR3 protein: CASSLAKINEQFF

V gene: TRBV11-2
CDR3 protein: CASILTGGNGELFF

V gene: TRBV12-2
CDR3 protein: CASRFGWGNTYEQYF

V gene: TRBV20-1
CDR3 protein: CSARLTTEQYF

V gene: TRBV6-1
CDR3 protein: CASVRQGTYEQYF

V gene: TRBV7-2
CDR3 protein: CASSLGGTNYNEQFF

V gene: TRBV7-3
CDR3 protein: CASSDEGGTQYF

V gene: TRBV7-2
CDR3 protein: CASSTGQGGTEAFF

V gene: TRBV27
CDR3 protein: CATLDRSGQPQHF

V gene: TRBV18
CDR3 protein: CASSPPRPGPDTQYF

V gene: TRBV7-3
CDR3 protein: CASSLLAGRGEQYF

V gene: TRBV2
CDR3 protein: CASATRETQYF

V gene: TRBV27
CDR3 protein: CASSPQGRYGYTF

V gene: TRBV13
CDR3 protein: CASSPEASGGASTDTQYF

V gene: TRBV7-6
CDR3 protein: CASTRVEGGVYSGANVLTF

V gene: TRBV29-1
CDR3 protein: CSVRLVSYNEQFF

V gene: TRBV6-1
CDR3 protein: CASMTTGGPGDTQYF

V gene: TRBV2
CDR3 protein: CASSPDIQETQYF

V gene: TRBV18
CDR3 protein: CASSPIERELNTQYF